Ten or more counts support the clone carrying this TCR beta chain. The antigen is unknown. V gave up 6 bases and J gave up 2 bases; unmatched junction bases: 5. The CDR3 totals 14 residues. The source of the sample is a study of response to subunit inactivated influenza vaccine. Findings and caveats of the study: Few additional T cells are recruited per seasonal influenza vaccination, authors suggested.

TCRdb passed the RT-PCR reads through MiXCR, listing each CDR3 protein once. The sample has more than 200,000 distinct CDR3 sequences, 10% to 15% seen once; the top ten hold 7.5% to 10%. The receptor's source is a man aged 50 to 60 who received an inactivated influenza vaccine. The sequences come from non-naive T cells sorted from PBMCs, collected roughly 2 weeks before vaccination. The chain joins TRBV12-3 or TRBV12-4 to TRBJ2-7; 9 positions agree with TRBD2. The CDR3 bases are TGTGCCAGCAGCCCCGGCGGGAGGGCCTACGAGCAGTACTTC. Its translation: CASSPGGRAYEQYF.